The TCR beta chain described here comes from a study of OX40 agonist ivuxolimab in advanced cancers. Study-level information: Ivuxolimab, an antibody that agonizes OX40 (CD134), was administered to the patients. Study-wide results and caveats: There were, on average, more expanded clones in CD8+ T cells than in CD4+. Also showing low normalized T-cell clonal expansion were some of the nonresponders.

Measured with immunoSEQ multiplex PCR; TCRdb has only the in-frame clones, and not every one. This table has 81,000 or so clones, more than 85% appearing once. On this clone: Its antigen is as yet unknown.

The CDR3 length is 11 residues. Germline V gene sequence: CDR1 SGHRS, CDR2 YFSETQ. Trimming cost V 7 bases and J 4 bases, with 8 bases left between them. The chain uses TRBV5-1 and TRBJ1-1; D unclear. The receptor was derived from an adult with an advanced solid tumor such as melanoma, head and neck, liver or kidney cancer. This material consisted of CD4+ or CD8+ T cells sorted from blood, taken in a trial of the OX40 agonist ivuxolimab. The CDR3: CASAEGTEAFF. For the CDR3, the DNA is TGCGCCAGCGCCGAGGGCACTGAAGCTTTCTTT.